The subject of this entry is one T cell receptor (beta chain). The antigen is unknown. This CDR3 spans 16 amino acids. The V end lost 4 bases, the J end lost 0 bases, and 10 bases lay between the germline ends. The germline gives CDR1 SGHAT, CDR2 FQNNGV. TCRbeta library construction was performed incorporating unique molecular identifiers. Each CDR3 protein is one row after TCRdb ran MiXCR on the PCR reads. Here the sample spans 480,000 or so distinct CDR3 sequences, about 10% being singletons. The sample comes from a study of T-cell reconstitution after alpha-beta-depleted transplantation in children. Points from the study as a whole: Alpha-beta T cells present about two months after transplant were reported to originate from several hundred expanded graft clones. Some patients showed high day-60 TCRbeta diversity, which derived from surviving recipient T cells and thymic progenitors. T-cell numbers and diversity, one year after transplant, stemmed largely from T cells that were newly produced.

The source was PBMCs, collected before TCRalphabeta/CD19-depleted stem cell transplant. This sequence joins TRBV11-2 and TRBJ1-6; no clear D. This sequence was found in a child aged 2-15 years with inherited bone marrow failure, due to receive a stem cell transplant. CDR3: CASSSQRSSYNSPLHF. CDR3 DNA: TGTGCCAGCAGCTCACAGAGGAGCTCCTATAATTCACCCCTCCACTTT.